This T cell receptor beta chain derives from a study of T cells expressing NK-cell markers. Study as a whole: Beta-chain profiling covered CD3+CD56+NKG2C+, CD3+CD56+NKG2C- and CD3+CD56-NKG2C+ sorted subsets. The authors sequenced eight donors, of whom seven were HCMV-seropositive and one was seronegative.

For this clonotype: Its antigen is currently unknown.

Findings of the study overall: NKG2C+ dominant clonotypes from 5 to 7 donors made up about 1.0-8% of CD8+ T cells.

The CDR3 runs 13 residues. The authors generated TCR beta cDNA through 5'RACE template switching with UMIs. TCRdb re-called the 5' RACE reads and gives one entry per CDR3 protein, without DNA. The sample yields some 300,000 distinct CDR3 sequences, of which the top ten take up 0.39%. The sequenced sample consisted of blood T cells: a sorted CD56 or NKG2C T cell subset, CD4+ or CD8+ T cells, or bulk PBMC T cells (not recorded which). The V gene is TRBV12-3 or TRBV12-4, the J gene TRBJ1-1; TCRdb selects TRBD1, and the lack of DNA leaves this call unchecked. The source of this sequence is a man between 18 and 29 years old in good health. The chain's CDR3 is CASTFGQGTEAFF.